A selection of T cell receptor beta chains follows, all from one sample in a study of cytomegalovirus exposure and HLA in healthy donors. The protocol was immunoSEQ multiplex PCR, while the TCRdb copy is restricted to in-frame clones and leaves out a portion. The table lists some 200,000 clones, roughly four fifths of them singletons, with 5.5% to 7% in the top ten. The sequenced material came from PBMCs. The origin of the receptors is a woman aged 45 to 65 in good health and CMV-seropositive. CDR3s include the opening cysteine and the closing phenylalanine or tryptophan. The D gene is left open where the match is weak. Rows give clone size only sometimes, using once, few, many, or a class for an expanded clone.

CDR3 length: 13; D gene: -; clone size: few; J gene: TRBJ1-1; V gene: TRBV6-1; CDR3 DNA: TGTGCCAGCAGACAGGTTTTTGAGACTGAAGCTTTCTTT; CDR3 protein: CASRQVFETEAFF
CDR3 length: 13; D gene: -; clone size: -; J gene: TRBJ1-1; V gene: TRBV6-6; CDR3 DNA: TGTGCCAGCAAGCAGGGGCTGAACACTGAAGCTTTCTTT; CDR3 protein: CASKQGLNTEAFF
CDR3 length: 15; D gene: TRBD1; clone size: once; J gene: TRBJ2-7; V gene: TRBV25-1; CDR3 DNA: TGTGCCAGCAGTGATCCGGGACAGGGCCGTAGGGAGCAGTACTTC; CDR3 protein: CASSDPGQGRREQYF
CDR3 length: 13; D gene: -; clone size: -; J gene: TRBJ1-2; V gene: TRBV5-1; CDR3 DNA: TGCGCCAGCAGCTTGGGAGGGAGGAGCTCTAGGACCTTC; CDR3 protein: CASSLGGRSSRTF
CDR3 length: 14; D gene: TRBD2; clone size: -; J gene: TRBJ2-1; V gene: TRBV2; CDR3 DNA: TGTGCCAGCACGGCAACTAGCGGGGGAAATGAGCAGTTCTTC; CDR3 protein: CASTATSGGNEQFF
CDR3 length: 15; D gene: TRBD1; clone size: -; J gene: TRBJ2-2; V gene: TRBV5-1; CDR3 DNA: TGCGCCAGCAGCTCCGGGACAGGGCAAACCGGGGAGCTGTTTTTT; CDR3 protein: CASSSGTGQTGELFF
CDR3 length: 15; D gene: TRBD2; clone size: -; J gene: TRBJ2-7; V gene: TRBV11-2; CDR3 DNA: TGTGCCAGCAGCCTTCTAGCGGGTAGCTCCTACGAGCAGTACTTC; CDR3 protein: CASSLLAGSSYEQYF
CDR3 length: 13; D gene: TRBD1; clone size: -; J gene: TRBJ1-2; V gene: TRBV7-2; CDR3 DNA: TGTGCCAGCAGCCGGGGACAGGACTATGGCTACACCTTC; CDR3 protein: CASSRGQDYGYTF
CDR3 length: 13; D gene: TRBD2; clone size: few; J gene: TRBJ2-5; V gene: TRBV27; CDR3 DNA: TGTGCCAGCAGTCAACGGGGGGGGGAGACCCAGTACTTC; CDR3 protein: CASSQRGGETQYF
CDR3 length: 14; D gene: -; clone size: -; J gene: TRBJ2-3; V gene: TRBV7-9; CDR3 DNA: TGTGCCAGCAGCCTAACCACCCGCACAGATACGCAGTATTTT; CDR3 protein: CASSLTTRTDTQYF
CDR3 length: 19; D gene: TRBD2; clone size: -; J gene: TRBJ2-2; V gene: TRBV28; CDR3 DNA: TGTGCCAGCAGTTTAAGGACTAGCGGGAGTTCCGGGGGTGGCGGGGAGCTGTTTTTT; CDR3 protein: CASSLRTSGSSGGGGELFF
CDR3 length: 12; D gene: -; clone size: -; J gene: TRBJ2-1; V gene: TRBV5-8; CDR3 DNA: TGTGCCAGCAGCCGTAATTACAATGAGCAGTTCTTC; CDR3 protein: CASSRNYNEQFF